This T cell receptor (beta chain) was profiled in a study of blood T cell repertoires in COVID-19. Profiling relied on immunoSEQ multiplex PCR, and the TCRdb table lists in-frame clones only, not all of them. The sample includes 300,000 to 450,000 clones, over 75% of them seen just once. Trimming pared 4 bases from V and 5 bases from J, leaving 13 bases between. Germline CDR1 is SGHTS and CDR2 is YDEGEE. This CDR3 has 14 amino acids. Enrolment of Seattle patients took place during active infection, and they were followed longitudinally. The rearrangement uses TRBV5-8 and TRBJ2-1, with D possibly being TRBD1 (5 bases). This TCR derives from an older woman with COVID-19, enrolled during active disease. Sequenced: peripheral blood. The CDR3 DNA is TGTGCCAGCAGCCCCAAGGGGCGTCACAATGAGCAGTTCTTC. Translation: CASSPKGRHNEQFF. The whole variable domain, remainder taken from reference TRBV5-8 and TRBJ2-1, is EAGVTQSPTHLIKTRGQQATLRCSPISGHTSVYWYQQALGLGLQFLLWYDEGEERNRGNFPPRFSGRQFPNYSSELNVNALELEDSALYLCASSPKGRHNEQFFGPGTRLTVL.